This T cell receptor (beta chain) was captured by sequencing in a study of cytomegalovirus exposure and HLA in healthy donors (dated by TCRdb to about 2017). Regarding the complete study: A later analysis indicated that the roughly 130 validation repertoires were generated on the platform also employed for the approximately 700 repertoires of the first cohort. A separate validation cohort of roughly 120 different subjects was used in addition to the roughly 700-subject first cohort. The study was designed to test whether signatures of past pathogen exposure could be identified by cataloging public T cell receptors. The study combined high-throughput TCR immunosequencing, statistical association of individual TCRs with disease status, and machine learning to predict cytomegalovirus infection status.

Its CDR3 holds 12 amino acids, cysteine through phenylalanine. Only the CDR3 DNA is retained, 36 bases long and in frame from the first base. CDR1 and CDR2 were assigned from the germline V gene as SNHLY and FYNNEI. The investigation overall reported the following: A later analysis found that TCRs clustered in the first cohort also tended to co-occur in the roughly 120 validation repertoires, with 94% of cluster scores above 0. In both the original and validation cohorts, the classifier was reported to diagnose cytomegalovirus status with high specificity and sensitivity. The validation cohort had no HLA typing available for a later analysis, so co-occurrence within that cohort was assessed over all 120 or so repertoires. It was suggested by the authors that the approach could potentially be generalized to other disease states and immunological phenotypes. In vitro tests confirmed that a few of the cytomegalovirus-associated TCR beta chains recognize cytomegalovirus antigens. In the study, approximately 160 TCR beta chains were listed as associated with cytomegalovirus. Across donors, most TCR sequences were observed very rarely, whereas some public TCRs were present in many individuals.

Donors formed part of the validation cohort, which comprised 120 subjects and was distinct from the first cohort of some 700 subjects. Libraries were built with the immunoSEQ multiplex PCR assay. Processing in the source paper ran as follows. To diagnose cytomegalovirus status from the catalog of TCR beta chain sequences, a statistical classification framework was built. TCRdb's version of the immuneACCESS table is confined to in-frame rearrangements and falls short of the full clone set. An unresolved V gene accounts for under half of the shortfall where checked; the remainder is of unknown origin. That table gives V, J and clone size, and the DNA gave D and trimming. The table for this sample lists about 260,000 clones; 80% to 95% of them were counted only once. In total, the top ten clones hold around 3.1% of the sample. About this clone: No cognate antigen has been identified for it. One end of the junction fails to match germline, which may point to a read error.

The V and J segments used are TRBV2 and TRBJ2-7; 8 of the junction bases match TRBD2. The TCR sequence derives from a woman younger than 45 in good health and CMV-seronegative. The source material was PBMCs. The encoded CDR3 is CASSDLGGAGAF. The nucleotide sequence is TGTGCCAGCAGTGACCTGGGAGGAGCGGGAGCCTTC.